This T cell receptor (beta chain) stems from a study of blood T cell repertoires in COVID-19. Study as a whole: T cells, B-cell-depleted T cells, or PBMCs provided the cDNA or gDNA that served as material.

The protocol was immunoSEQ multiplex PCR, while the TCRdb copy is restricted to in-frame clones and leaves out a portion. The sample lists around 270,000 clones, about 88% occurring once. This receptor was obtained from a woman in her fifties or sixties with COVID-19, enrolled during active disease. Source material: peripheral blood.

CDR3 sequence: CASRPTSGRVDEQFF. The DNA for the CDR3 is TGTGCCAGCAGGCCGACTAGCGGGAGGGTCGATGAGCAGTTCTTC. The chain joins TRBV27 to TRBJ2-1; TRBD2 matches at 14 bases. J gave up 8 bases and V 6 bases, and 6 bases lay outside the gene matches. The CDR3 runs 15 residues. Germline CDR1 MNHEY, CDR2 SMNVEV (reference sequence).